The 20 T cell receptor beta chains reported below all come from one sample, sequenced in a study of blood T cells in healthy people across ages. Primed by a sample-barcoded 5' primer and a J-beta primer mix, a second PCR proceeded for about 7 to 12 cycles. TCRdb itself ran the 5' RACE reads through MiXCR, one entry per CDR3 protein. The sample shows fewer than 2,000,000 distinct CDR3 sequences, 35% to 50% of them seen only once. The specimen sequenced was blood. All receptors derive from a human donor in good health.

The chain is built from TRBV10-3 and TRBJ1-5; D call uncertain. This CDR3 has 16 amino acids. In germline, CDR1 is ENHRY, CDR2 SYGVKD. V was cut by 0 bases and J by 0 bases, with 9 bases left in between. The DNA of the CDR3 is TGTGCCATCAGTGAGTCGAGGACGGCTAGCAATCAGCCCCAGCATTTT. Amino acids: CAISESRTASNQPQHF.

The V call is TRBV28, the J call TRBJ2-1; D uncertain. There are 11 residues in the CDR3. Trimming shortened V by 7 bases and J by 9 bases, and 10 bases separated the two germline ends. Germline V gives CDR1 MDHEN, CDR2 SYDVKM. CDR3 sequence reads: CASISDSEQFF. The CDR3 bases are TGTGCCAGCATCTCCGATAGTGAGCAGTTCTTC.

The rearrangement joins TRBV12-3 or TRBV12-4 to TRBJ2-7; tentative D call: TRBD1 (6 bases). This CDR3 has 12 residues. Trimming took 5 bases from V and 3 from J, leaving 8 bases between them. The CDR3 sequence is CASSQGIYEQYF. In nucleotides, the CDR3 is TGTGCCAGCAGTCAGGGGATCTACGAGCAGTACTTC.

The chain is built from TRBV29-1 and TRBJ2-7; TRBD1 matches 8 bases. V lost 3 bases to trimming and J lost 3 bases; unmatched junction nucleotides: 7. The CDR3 is 14 residues long. Germline CDR1 is SQVTM and CDR2 is ANQGSEA. Here the CDR3 DNA reads TGCAGCGTTGATGTGACAGGGACAGGCTACGAGCAGTACTTC. Translation: CSVDVTGTGYEQYF.

This clonotype was seen a handful of times. This chain connects TRBV5-1 to TRBJ1-5, with D unclear. The CDR3 covers 14 residues. The V and J ends lost 0 bases and 6 bases respectively, with 10 bases between them. Germline CDR1 and CDR2: SGHRS and YFSETQ. The CDR3, as DNA: TGCGCCAGCAGCTTGGTGGGTATAGGTCAGCCCCAGCATTTT. Translation: CASSLVGIGQPQHF.

The genes are TRBV29-1 and TRBJ1-4; the match to TRBD1 covers 7 bases. The CDR3 runs 12 residues. Germline-derived CDR1 and CDR2 are SQVTM and ANQGSEA. V lost 5 bases, J lost 7 bases, and 4 bases stayed unmatched. The chain's CDR3 is CSVSRQGEKLFF. CDR3 DNA sequence: TGCAGCGTTTCTCGACAGGGTGAAAAACTGTTTTTT.

This clonotype showed up just a few times. The J gene is TRBJ2-7, the V gene TRBV6-1; 7 bases map to TRBD1. CDR1 MNHNS and CDR2 SASEGT come from the germline V gene. CDR3 length: 13 residues. The V segment lost 6 bases and the J segment 4 bases; nucleotides outside the gene matches: 6. The DNA of the CDR3 is TGTGCCAGCAGATCGGGACAGAATTACGAGCAGTACTTC. Translation: CASRSGQNYEQYF.

The J gene is TRBJ2-3, the V gene TRBV28; D ambiguous. The germline V and J ends were trimmed by 3 bases and 6 bases, with 13 bases remaining between them. The CDR3 sequence is 14 residues long. From germline, CDR1 is MDHEN and CDR2 SYDVKM. This CDR3 reads CASSFPGFYDTQYF. CDR3 coding DNA: TGTGCCAGCAGTTTCCCCGGGTTTTATGATACGCAGTATTTT.

This clonotype was seen repeatedly, ten times or more. The genes are TRBV4-3 and TRBJ2-6; D is ambiguous. From germline, CDR1 is LGHNA and CDR2 YSLEER. The CDR3 consists of 18 residues. V was shortened by 1 base and J by 1 base, with 14 bases between the two germline ends. The CDR3 loop reads CASSQGQFGRSGANVLTF. The CDR3, as DNA: TGCGCCAGCAGCCAAGGTCAATTCGGACGGTCTGGGGCCAACGTCCTGACTTTC.

The chain combines TRBV4-2 with TRBJ2-7; tentative D call: TRBD2 (6 bases). V lost 4 bases and J lost 3, with 16 bases in between. The CDR3 consists of 15 residues. CDR1 LGHNA and CDR2 YNFKEQ come from the germline V gene. CDR3 bases: TGTGCCAGCAGCCCGAAGGGGACTTCTGACTACGAGCAGTACTTC. Translation: CASSPKGTSDYEQYF.

The CDR3 loop reads CASSPPPWLNYGYTF. As DNA, the CDR3 is TGTGCCAGCAGCCCACCACCGTGGTTAAACTATGGCTACACCTTC. The chain employs TRBV3-1 and TRBJ1-2; D is ambiguous. The germline CDR1 and CDR2 sequences are LGHDT and YNNKEL (reference sequence). CDR3 length: 15 residues. The germline V and J ends were trimmed by 4 bases and 2 bases, with 14 bases remaining between them.

This clonotype occurred a few times. V gene TRBV20-1 combines with J gene TRBJ2-4; D possibly corresponds to TRBD2 (5 bases). The end of the DNA is better explained by TRBJ2-7, so the J call may be wrong. The germline gives CDR1 DFQATT, CDR2 SNEGSKA (reference sequence). CDR3 size: 13 residues. In nucleotides, the CDR3 is TGCAGTGCTAGAGACCAAATAGCGTTCGAGCAGTACTTC. Protein: CSARDQIAFEQYF.

This sequence joins TRBV3-1 and TRBJ2-1; D gene unclear. This CDR3 spans 13 amino acids. The V end lost 6 bases, the J end lost 4 bases, and 10 bases lay between the germline ends. Germline loops: CDR1 LGHDT, CDR2 YNNKEL (reference sequence). The CDR3 reads CASRSPLYNEQFF. The CDR3 DNA sequence: TGTGCCAGCAGGAGCCCTTTATACAATGAGCAGTTCTTC.

Regarding this clonotype: One junction end disagrees with the germline gene, perhaps due to a read error. The chain carries TRBV11-2 and TRBJ2-1, with TRBD2 matching 14 bases. CDR3 length: 16 residues. Germline CDR1 is SGHAT and CDR2 is FQNNGV. DNA for the CDR3: TGTGCCAGCAGCTCGACGAACTTGGGACTAGCGGGGGAGCGGTTCTTC. Its translation is CASSSTNLGLAGERFF.

The CDR3 region is CASSQTSGGLDEQFF. The CDR3 nucleotides are TGTGCCAGCAGCCAGACTAGCGGGGGGTTGGATGAGCAGTTCTTC. The chain has TRBV4-2 and TRBJ2-1, with 13 bases aligning to TRBD2. V gave up 3 bases and J gave up 8 bases; unmatched junction bases: 4. Germline assignment: CDR1 LGHNA and CDR2 YNFKEQ. The CDR3 runs 15 residues.

The chain recombines TRBV20-1 with TRBJ2-7; TRBD1 aligns across 8 bases. The CDR3 runs to 12 residues. V dropped 5 bases and J dropped 3; count of bases not matched to a gene: 3. CDR1 and CDR2 (germline): DFQATT, SNEGSKA (reference sequence). The CDR3 DNA reads TGCAGTGCTTCGGACAGGGACTACGAGCAGTACTTC. This gives the protein CSASDRDYEQYF.

This chain joins TRBV4-2 and TRBJ2-5, with D tentatively TRBD2 (6 bases). CDR3 length equals 17 residues. Trimming stripped 0 bases from V and 4 bases from J, with 18 bases between. Germline CDR1 reads LGHNA; CDR2 reads YNFKEQ. CDR3 sequence: CASSQDAPQGGRETQYF. CDR3 nucleotides: TGTGCCAGCAGCCAAGATGCACCCCAGGGAGGTCGAGAGACCCAGTACTTC.

This clonotype was counted only a few times. The CDR3 coding sequence is TGCAGCCCCGAGAGGGGTGGTGGCTACACCTTC. Translated: CSPERGGGYTF. J is TRBJ1-2 and V is TRBV29-1; possible D gene TRBD1, 5 bases. Germline assignment: CDR1 SQVTM and CDR2 ANQGSEA. CDR3 size: 11 residues. V was trimmed by 8 bases and J by 7 bases, leaving 14 bases between them.

The chain carries TRBV7-2 and TRBJ1-5; tentatively, D is TRBD1 (6 bases). The CDR3 runs 13 residues. Trimming stripped 5 bases from V and 8 bases from J, with 13 bases between. CDR1 is SGHTA and CDR2 is FQGNSA in the germline V gene. DNA of the CDR3: TGTGCCAGCAGCGAAGACAGGTATAAGCCCCAGCATTTT. It codes for CASSEDRYKPQHF.

The chain employs TRBV6-5 and TRBJ2-5, with 7 bases fitting TRBD2. Trimming removed 5 bases from V and 7 bases from J; junction bases left unmatched: 7. Per the germline V gene, CDR1 is MNHEY and CDR2 is SVGAGI. CDR3 length: 13 residues. The CDR3 reads CASSQGLFATQYF. The CDR3 DNA is TGTGCCAGCAGTCAGGGACTATTTGCGACCCAGTACTTC.